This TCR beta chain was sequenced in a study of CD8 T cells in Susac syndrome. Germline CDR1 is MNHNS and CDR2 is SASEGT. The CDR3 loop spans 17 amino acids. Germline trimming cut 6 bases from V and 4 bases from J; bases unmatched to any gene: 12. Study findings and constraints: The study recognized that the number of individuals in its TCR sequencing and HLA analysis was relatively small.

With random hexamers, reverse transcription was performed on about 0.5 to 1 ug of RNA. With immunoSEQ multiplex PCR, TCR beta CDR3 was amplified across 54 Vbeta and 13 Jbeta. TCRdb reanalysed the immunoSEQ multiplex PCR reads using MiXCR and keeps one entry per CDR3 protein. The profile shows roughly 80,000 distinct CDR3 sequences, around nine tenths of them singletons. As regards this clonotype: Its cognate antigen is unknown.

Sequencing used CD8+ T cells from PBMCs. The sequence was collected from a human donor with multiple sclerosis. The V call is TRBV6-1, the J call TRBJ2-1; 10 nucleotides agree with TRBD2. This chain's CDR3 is CASSRGPTSGTYNEQFF. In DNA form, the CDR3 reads TGTGCCAGCAGCCGAGGGCCCACTAGCGGGACGTACAATGAGCAGTTCTTC.